Below are 24 T cell receptor beta chains sequenced from a single sample in a study of response to subunit inactivated influenza vaccine. MiXCR, run by TCRdb on the RT-PCR reads, gives a single entry per CDR3 protein. Among under 950,000 distinct CDR3 sequences listed, over 20% were seen once. The sequenced sample was PBMCs from blood, obtained 5 to 6 days after vaccination. The receptors derive from a man between 45 and 60 years old who received an inactivated influenza vaccine.

In DNA form, the CDR3 reads TGCAGTGCTAGCAGGGGAGGCGATGGCTACACCTTC. This encodes CSASRGGDGYTF. This chain links TRBV20-1 with TRBJ1-2; a possible D gene is TRBD1 (6 bases). The V gene's germline CDR1 is DFQATT and CDR2 SNEGSKA (reference sequence). The CDR3 is 12 residues long. V gave up 3 bases and J gave up 6 bases, with 11 bases separating them.

This clonotype turned up a few times. The chain couples TRBV20-1 to TRBJ2-2, with TRBD2 identical over 8 bases. This CDR3 has 14 residues. Unmatched junction bases numbered 5, after V lost 1 base and J lost 7 bases. Germline V lookup: CDR1 DFQATT, CDR2 SNEGSKA (reference sequence). The CDR3 DNA follows: TGCAGTGCTAGAGCCAGCGGGAGCGGCGGGGAGCTGTTTTTT. Its translation: CSARASGSGGELFF.

V is TRBV11-1 and J is TRBJ1-4, with TRBD1 matching over 8 bases. The J segment lost 4 bases and the V segment lost 6 bases, leaving 16 bases of the junction unmatched. The germline V gene has CDR1 SGHAT and CDR2 FQDESV (reference sequence). The CDR3 extends over 18 amino acids. In nucleotides, the CDR3 is TGTGCCAGCAGGACCGGGACAGGACGCCTTCAGGGTAATGAAAAACTGTTTTTT. This sequence encodes CASRTGTGRLQGNEKLFF.

This clonotype appeared a few times. This rearrangement joins TRBV25-1 to TRBJ1-5, with D possibly TRBD1 on 5 matching bases. The CDR3 has 14 amino acids. Trimming left V 4 bases short and J 7 bases short, with 14 bases between. Germline CDR1 is MGHDK and CDR2 is SYGVNS. The CDR3 coding sequence is TGTGCCAGCAGTGTTGGGACGGGGAGCCAGCCCCAGCATTTT. This sequence encodes CASSVGTGSQPQHF.

This rearrangement joins TRBV2 to TRBJ1-2; 7 nucleotides agree with TRBD1. Trimming took 7 bases from V and 12 from J; bases not matched to a gene: 11. The length of the CDR3 is 12 residues. Germline CDR1 and CDR2: SNHLY and FYNNEI. In DNA, the CDR3 is TGTGCCAGCAAATGGACAGGCGGGGTAAACACCTTC. Translated, it gives CASKWTGGVNTF.

The rearrangement uses TRBV5-1 and TRBJ2-3, with 8 bases lining up with TRBD1. Germline V gives CDR1 SGHRS, CDR2 YFSETQ. The CDR3 spans 15 residues. J gave up 1 base and V 0 bases, and 1 base lay outside the gene matches. The CDR3 loop reads CASSLGDRRTDTQYF. CDR3 bases: TGCGCCAGCAGCTTGGGGGACAGGCGCACAGATACGCAGTATTTT.

This clonotype was counted a few times. The chain is built from TRBV20-1 and TRBJ2-1; D ambiguous. The germline V gene encodes CDR1 DFQATT and CDR2 SNEGSKA (reference sequence). There are 12 residues in the CDR3. Trimming took off 3 bases at V and 7 bases at J, with 10 bases between the two ends. CDR3 sequence: CSASMPPNEQFF. Written as DNA, the CDR3 is TGCAGTGCTAGTATGCCCCCGAATGAGCAGTTCTTC.

This clonotype was counted ten times or more. V gene TRBV12-3 or TRBV12-4 combines with J gene TRBJ2-2; no clear D. This CDR3 spans 13 amino acids. Trimming removed 6 bases at V and 3 bases at J, with 8 bases between. The CDR3 is CASRRLYTGELFF. DNA of the CDR3: TGTGCCAGCAGGCGACTTTACACCGGGGAGCTGTTTTTT.

This clonotype was seen more than once but under ten times. V and J are TRBV6-1 and TRBJ2-5, with D tentatively TRBD2 (6 bases). V was shortened by 6 bases and J by 5 bases, with 13 bases between the two germline ends. The V gene's germline CDR1 is MNHNS and CDR2 SASEGT. The CDR3 runs to 13 residues. CDR3 sequence reads: CASSLWGRETQYF. The CDR3 DNA reads TGTGCCAGCAGCTTGTGGGGGAGGGAGACCCAGTACTTC.

The V and J genes are TRBV20-1 and TRBJ2-1, with 11 bases aligning to TRBD2. Per germline, CDR1 DFQATT and CDR2 SNEGSKA (reference sequence). CDR3 length: 15 residues. V lost 4 bases to trimming and J lost 5 bases; unmatched junction nucleotides: 7. Written as DNA, the CDR3 is TGCAGTGCTAATAGACTAGCGGGGCGCCACAATGAGCAGTTCTTC. Its translation is CSANRLAGRHNEQFF.

This chain uses TRBV12-3 or TRBV12-4 with TRBJ2-1; 12 bases match TRBD2. CDR3 length: 15 amino acids. Trimming removed 4 bases from V and 8 bases from J; junction bases left unmatched: 6. CDR3 amino acids: CASSSPSGGAHEQFF. CDR3 DNA: TGTGCCAGCAGTTCACCTAGCGGGGGGGCCCATGAGCAGTTCTTC.

This chain connects TRBV27 to TRBJ1-1; D possibly corresponds to TRBD1 (6 bases). The CDR3 has 18 amino acids. Germline-derived CDR1 and CDR2 are MNHEY and SMNVEV (reference sequence). The V gene lost 3 bases and the J gene lost 6 bases, with 26 bases spanning the gap. This chain's CDR3 is CASSFIFRGGLFKAEAFF. The CDR3 nucleotides read TGTGCCAGCAGTTTCATCTTCAGGGGTGGGCTTTTCAAGGCTGAAGCTTTCTTT.

This sequence joins TRBV29-1 and TRBJ2-1; D not resolved. Germline CDR1 SQVTM, CDR2 ANQGSEA. The CDR3 totals 13 residues. V shed 7 bases and J shed 2 bases, with 12 bases lying between them. CDR3 sequence: CSALGPAYNEQFF. The CDR3 region has the DNA TGCAGCGCCCTAGGGCCCGCCTACAATGAGCAGTTCTTC.

The chain recombines TRBV18 with TRBJ1-1, with 9 positions matching TRBD1. V lost 1 base to trimming and J lost 2 bases; unmatched junction nucleotides: 2. This CDR3 is built from 15 residues. Germline CDR1 reads KGHSH; CDR2 reads LQKENI. CDR3 in DNA: TGTGCCAGCTCACCACTAACAGGGGGCAACACTGAAGCTTTCTTT. Encoded protein: CASSPLTGGNTEAFF.

There are many counts of this clonotype. The genes are TRBV20-1 and TRBJ2-3; D ambiguous. Trimming left V 3 bases short and J 4 bases short, with 5 bases between. The CDR3 sequence is 11 residues long. From germline, CDR1 is DFQATT and CDR2 SNEGSKA (reference sequence). The chain's CDR3 is CSASVSDTQYF. CDR3 sequence (DNA): TGCAGTGCTAGCGTGTCAGATACGCAGTATTTT.

In this sample, this clonotype turned up a few times. The V gene is TRBV5-5, the J gene TRBJ1-5, with D unclear. Trimming pared 0 bases from V and 6 bases from J, leaving 10 bases between. The CDR3 contains 14 residues. Per germline, CDR1 SGHKS and CDR2 YYEKEE (reference sequence). In nucleotides, the CDR3 is TGTGCCAGCAGCTTGGTAGCGGCGCGTCAGCCCCAGCATTTT. Encoded protein: CASSLVAARQPQHF. Together with reference TRBV5-5 and TRBJ1-5, the CDR3 gives the full variable domain: DAGVTQSPTHLIKTRGQQVTLRCSPISGHKSVSWYQQVLGQGPQFIFQYYEKEERGRGNFPDRFSARQFPNYSSELNVNALLLGDSALYLCASSLVAARQPQHFGDGTRLSIL.

The chain uses TRBV18 and TRBJ2-5; 8 bases map to TRBD2. V shed 3 bases and J 3 bases; nucleotides not matched to a gene: 6. Germline V gives CDR1 KGHSH, CDR2 LQKENI. The CDR3 extends over 15 amino acids. CDR3 protein: CASSPRTGREETQYF. CDR3 nucleotide sequence: TGTGCCAGCTCACCGCGAACCGGGAGGGAAGAGACCCAGTACTTC.

The V gene is TRBV7-9, the J gene TRBJ1-5, with a possible D match to TRBD1 (5 bases). Deletions cut 5 bases from V and 3 bases from J, with 17 bases between. Germline V gives CDR1 SEHNR, CDR2 FQNEAQ (reference sequence). This CDR3 comprises 16 residues. The CDR3 nucleotides read TGTGCCAGCAGCCCCGGGACTTCCACCCTCAATCAGCCCCAGCATTTT. Its protein product is CASSPGTSTLNQPQHF. Combining the CDR3 with reference TRBV7-9 and TRBJ1-5 gives the whole variable domain DTGVSQNPRHKITKRGQNVTFRCDPISEHNRLYWYRQTLGQGPEFLTYFQNEAQLEKSRLLSDRFSAERPKGSFSTLEIQRTEQGDSAMYLCASSPGTSTLNQPQHFGDGTRLSIL.

The chain is built from TRBV28 and TRBJ2-3; possibly TRBD1 or TRBD2 for D (6 bases each). The CDR3 extends over 12 amino acids. Germline values: CDR1 MDHEN, CDR2 SYDVKM. Trimming left V 1 base short and J 15 bases short, with 14 bases between. The CDR3 nucleotides read TGTGCCAGCAGTTTATTCACCGGGGGCCAATATTTT. It yields the protein CASSLFTGGQYF.

This clonotype has just one count. The chain carries TRBV3-1 and TRBJ1-4; D is uncertain. The CDR3 sequence is 15 residues long. Germline V gene lookup returns CDR1 LGHDT and CDR2 YNNKEL (reference sequence). V gave up 1 base and J gave up 7 bases, with 13 bases separating them. The CDR3: CASSQGALGGEKLFF. CDR3 coding DNA: TGTGCCAGCAGCCAAGGGGCCCTGGGCGGTGAAAAACTGTTTTTT.

The rearrangement joins TRBV12-3 or TRBV12-4 to TRBJ1-6; D is ambiguous. V shed 3 bases and J shed 8 bases, with 11 bases lying between them. The CDR3 covers 14 residues. CDR3 coding DNA: TGTGCCAGCAGTTTTGACACCCCGTATTCACCCCTCCACTTT. This translates into CASSFDTPYSPLHF.

The DNA of the CDR3 is TGTGCCAGCAGTGAAGCGGGACAGTACACTGAAGCTTTCTTT. This encodes CASSEAGQYTEAFF. V and J are TRBV6-1 and TRBJ1-1; TRBD1 matches at 7 bases. CDR1 and CDR2 (germline): MNHNS, SASEGT. Trimming at V came to 0 bases and at J to 3 bases, leaving 1 base not matched to a gene. The CDR3 contains 14 residues.

The gene calls are TRBV24-1 and TRBJ2-5; D uncertain. CDR1 and CDR2 (germline): KGHDR, SFDVKD. Between the trimmed V and J ends, which lost 6 bases and 0 bases, there was a span of 13 bases. CDR3 length equals 15 residues. As DNA, the CDR3 is TGTGCCACCAGTTACGGGTGGGAAGACCAAGAGACCCAGTACTTC. Translating gives CATSYGWEDQETQYF.

This clonotype was found a few times. The J gene is TRBJ2-3, the V gene TRBV5-1, with D possibly TRBD2 on 5 matching bases. CDR1 is SGHRS, CDR2 YFSETQ, per germline. V lost 6 bases to trimming and J lost 3 bases, with 14 bases between them. The CDR3 covers 14 residues. Here the CDR3 DNA reads TGCGCCAGCACCCCGGGATTTGAGACAGATACGCAGTATTTT. Translated: CASTPGFETDTQYF.